Listed below are T cell receptor beta chains from one sample, sequenced in a study of T cell repertoires in cytomegalovirus infection. Via MiXCR, TCRdb re-called the reads, giving one row per CDR3 protein. The sample has about 490,000 distinct CDR3 sequences, about 15% seen once. The material sequenced was CD8+ T cells from PBMCs. These receptor sequences come from a human donor in good health (CMV status not recorded). Some clones in this sample may be carry-over from other donors' samples. The CDR3 runs from the conserved cysteine through the conserved F or W. A D gene is named only where the DNA matches it firmly. The listing skips clone size in some rows; elsewhere it reads once, few, many or a size class.

j_call v_call d_call clone_size cdr3_aa cdr3_nt
TRBJ2-7 TRBV20-1 NA NA CSAPGISTPYSEQYF TGCAGTGCTCCCGGGATTTCCACCCCATACTCGGAGCAGTACTTC
TRBJ1-3 TRBV19 NA NA CASRGYSSGNTIYF TGTGCCAGTAGGGGCTACAGCTCTGGAAACACCATATATTTT
TRBJ2-7 TRBV15 NA NA CATSRGADPTYVQYF TGTGCCACCAGCAGAGGGGCAGATCCGACCTACGTGCAGTACTTC
TRBJ2-5 TRBV2 NA NA CARWGIQETQYF TGTGCCAGATGGGGAATACAAGAGACCCAGTACTTC
TRBJ1-5 TRBV5-5 NA few CASSLQLTGLNQPQHF TGTGCCAGCAGCTTGCAGTTGACAGGACTAAATCAGCCCCAGCATTTT
TRBJ2-7 TRBV5-1 NA few CASTGPPAYEQYF TGCGCCAGCACCGGCCCGCCAGCCTACGAGCAGTACTTC
TRBJ1-4 TRBV28 NA many CASSLREINEKLFF TGTGCCAGCAGCCTCAGGGAAATAAATGAAAAACTGTTTTTT
TRBJ2-6 TRBV12-3/TRBV12-4 NA many CASRDNRWRSGANVLTF TGTGCCAGCAGGGATAACAGGTGGAGGTCAGGGGCCAACGTCCTGACTTTC
TRBJ2-3 TRBV30 NA once CAWSESTDTQYF TGTGCCTGGAGTGAATCGACAGATACGCAGTATTTT
TRBJ2-1 TRBV7-8 TRBD2 many CASSRTSGSLDEQFF TGTGCCAGCAGCCGGACTAGCGGGAGCTTGGATGAGCAGTTCTTC
TRBJ1-2 TRBV9 NA NA CASSVHRAATPNYGYTF TGTGCCAGCAGCGTGCACAGGGCCGCTACCCCTAACTATGGCTACACCTTC
TRBJ1-5 TRBV28 NA NA CASSLAITSNQPQHF TGTGCCAGCAGTTTAGCCATAACTAGCAATCAGCCCCAGCATTTT
TRBJ2-5 TRBV7-7 TRBD1 many CASSIGQGVETQYF TGTGCCAGCAGCATAGGACAGGGGGTGGAGACCCAGTACTTC
TRBJ1-1 TRBV12-3/TRBV12-4 NA many CASSLNTDEAFF TGTGCCAGCAGTTTGAATACGGATGAAGCTTTCTTT